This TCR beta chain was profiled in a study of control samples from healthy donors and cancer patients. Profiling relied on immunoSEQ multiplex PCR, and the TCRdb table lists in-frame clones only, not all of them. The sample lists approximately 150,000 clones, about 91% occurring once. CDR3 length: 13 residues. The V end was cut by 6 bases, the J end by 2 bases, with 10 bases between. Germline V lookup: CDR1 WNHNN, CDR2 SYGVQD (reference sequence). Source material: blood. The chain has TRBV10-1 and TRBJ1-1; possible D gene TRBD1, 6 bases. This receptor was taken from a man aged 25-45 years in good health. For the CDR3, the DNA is TGCGCCAGCAGATGGGGACAAAACACTGAAGCTTTCTTT. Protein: CASRWGQNTEAFF.